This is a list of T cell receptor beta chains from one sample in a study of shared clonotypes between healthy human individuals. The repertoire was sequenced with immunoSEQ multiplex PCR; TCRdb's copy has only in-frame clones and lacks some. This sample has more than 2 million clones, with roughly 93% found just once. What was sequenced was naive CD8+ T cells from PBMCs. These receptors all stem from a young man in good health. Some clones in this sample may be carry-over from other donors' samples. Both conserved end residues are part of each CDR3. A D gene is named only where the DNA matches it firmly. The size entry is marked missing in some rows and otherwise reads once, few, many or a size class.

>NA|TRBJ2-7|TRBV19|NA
CASQTTGGQTYEQYF
TGTGCCAGCCAGACCACGGGGGGACAGACCTACGAGCAGTACTTC
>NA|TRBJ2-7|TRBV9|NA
CASSAGGPIYEQYF
TGTGCCAGCAGCGCCGGGGGGCCTATCTACGAGCAGTACTTC
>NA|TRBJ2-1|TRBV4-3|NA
CASSHGTLPNEQFF
TGCGCCAGCAGCCACGGGACTTTACCCAATGAGCAGTTCTTC
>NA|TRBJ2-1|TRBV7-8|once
CASSLAPGDEQFF
TGTGCCAGCAGCTTAGCGCCAGGGGATGAGCAGTTCTTC
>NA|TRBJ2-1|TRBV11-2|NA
CASSLGNEQFF
TGTGCCAGCAGTCTGGGCAATGAGCAGTTCTTC
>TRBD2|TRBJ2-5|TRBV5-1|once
CASSLGLAGVPETQYF
TGCGCCAGCAGCTTGGGTCTAGCGGGAGTCCCAGAGACCCAGTACTTC
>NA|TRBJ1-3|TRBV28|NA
CASSFGSGNTIYF
TGTGCCAGCAGTTTTGGGTCGGGAAACACCATATATTTT
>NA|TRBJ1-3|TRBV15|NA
CATSPQPTGFGGNTIYF
TGTGCCACCAGCCCCCAACCAACAGGGTTCGGTGGAAACACCATATATTTT
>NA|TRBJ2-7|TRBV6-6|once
CASSYSKYEQYF
TGTGCCAGCAGTTACTCGAAGTACGAGCAGTACTTC
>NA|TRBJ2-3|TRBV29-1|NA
CSVERGRVPDTQYF
TGCAGCGTTGAAAGAGGGCGAGTCCCAGATACGCAGTATTTT
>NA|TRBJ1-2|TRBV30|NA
CAWSVYSRAGFGYTF
TGTGCCTGGAGTGTATATTCCCGCGCAGGATTTGGCTACACCTTC
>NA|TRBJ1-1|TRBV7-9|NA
CASSLLLGVNTEAFF
TGTGCCAGCAGCCTCCTGTTGGGAGTGAACACTGAAGCTTTCTTT
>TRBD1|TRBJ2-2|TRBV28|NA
CASSFIGTGSTGELFF
TGTGCCAGCAGTTTCATCGGGACAGGGAGCACCGGGGAGCTGTTTTTT
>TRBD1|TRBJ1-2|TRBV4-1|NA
CASNQEVRDSNGYTF
TGCGCCAGCAACCAAGAGGTGAGGGACAGTAATGGCTACACCTTC
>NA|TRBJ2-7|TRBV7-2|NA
CASSFFKGTYEQYF
TGTGCCAGCAGCTTTTTTAAGGGGACCTACGAGCAGTACTTC
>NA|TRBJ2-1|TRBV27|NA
CASSLGTEQFF
TGTGCCAGCAGTTTGGGTACTGAGCAGTTCTTC
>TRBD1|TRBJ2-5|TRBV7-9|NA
CASSPSPGTGGYETQYF
TGTGCCAGCAGCCCAAGTCCCGGGACAGGGGGCTACGAGACCCAGTACTTC
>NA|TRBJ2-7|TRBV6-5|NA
CASSSTRDSDSYEQYF
TGTGCCAGCAGTTCAACCCGGGACTCTGACTCCTACGAGCAGTACTTC
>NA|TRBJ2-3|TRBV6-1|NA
CASSPMTDTQYF
TGTGCCAGCAGCCCGATGACAGATACGCAGTATTTT
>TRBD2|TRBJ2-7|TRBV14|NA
CASSIGTREEQYF
TGTGCCAGCAGTATCGGGACTAGGGAAGAGCAGTACTTC
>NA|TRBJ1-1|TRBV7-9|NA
CASSFVLNTEAFF
TGTGCCAGCAGCTTCGTATTAAACACTGAAGCTTTCTTT
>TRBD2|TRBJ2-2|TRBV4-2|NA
CASSQELAGEAGELFF
TGTGCCAGCAGCCAAGAGCTAGCGGGAGAGGCCGGGGAGCTGTTTTTT
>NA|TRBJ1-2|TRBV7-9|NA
CASSLGKAAEWSSGYTF
TGTGCCAGCAGCTTAGGAAAAGCGGCGGAGTGGTCTAGTGGCTACACCTTC
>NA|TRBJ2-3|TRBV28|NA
CASRLRGRTDTQYF
TGTGCCAGCAGACTAAGGGGGAGAACAGATACGCAGTATTTT
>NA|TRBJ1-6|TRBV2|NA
CASSEGQRHSPLHF
TGTGCCAGCAGTGAGGGCCAGAGACATTCACCCCTCCACTTT
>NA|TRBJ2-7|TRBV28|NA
CASSSLGYMYEQYF
TGTGCCAGCAGTTCACTAGGGTACATGTACGAGCAGTACTTC
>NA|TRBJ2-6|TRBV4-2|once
CASSQGWHTTTSGANVLTF
TGTGCCAGCAGCCAAGGTTGGCACACCACCACCTCTGGGGCCAACGTCCTGACTTTC
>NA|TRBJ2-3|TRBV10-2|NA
CASSERGAYTQYF
TGCGCCAGCAGTGAAAGGGGCGCATATACGCAGTATTTT
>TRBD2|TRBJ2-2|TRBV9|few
CASSVSGRASTGELFF
TGTGCCAGCAGCGTTAGCGGGAGGGCCAGTACCGGGGAGCTGTTTTTT
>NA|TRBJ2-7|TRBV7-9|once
CASSLGGGEQYF
TGTGCCAGCAGCTTAGGAGGCGGCGAGCAGTACTTC
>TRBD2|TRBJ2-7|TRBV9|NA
CASSSGTSAYEQYF
TGTGCCAGCAGCTCCGGGACTAGCGCTTACGAGCAGTACTTC
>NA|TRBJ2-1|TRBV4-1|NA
CASSQARTATYNEQFF
TGCGCCAGCAGCCAAGCCAGGACGGCTACCTACAATGAGCAGTTCTTC
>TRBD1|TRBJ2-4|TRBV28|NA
CASSAGTGAGGNIQYF
TGTGCCAGCAGCGCCGGGACAGGGGCAGGTGGAAACATTCAGTACTTC
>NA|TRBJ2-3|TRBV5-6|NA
CASSWDQGDTQYF
TGTGCCAGCAGCTGGGACCAAGGGGATACGCAGTATTTT
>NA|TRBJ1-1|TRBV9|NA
CASSVSGGDTEAFF
TGTGCCAGCAGCGTCAGTGGGGGGGACACTGAAGCTTTCTTT
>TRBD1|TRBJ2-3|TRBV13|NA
CASSPTGTGRGLTDTQYF
TGTGCCAGCAGCCCCACCGGGACAGGGAGGGGGCTCACAGATACGCAGTATTTT
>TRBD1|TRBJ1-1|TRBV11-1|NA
CASSPPWVGGGAFF
TGTGCCAGCAGCCCACCCTGGGTAGGGGGCGGAGCTTTCTTT
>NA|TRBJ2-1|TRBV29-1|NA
CSVVSGRGRRDHNNEQFF
TGCAGCGTTGTTAGTGGAAGAGGGAGACGGGACCACAACAATGAGCAGTTCTTC
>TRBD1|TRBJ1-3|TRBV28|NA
CASSLWDRGISGNTIYF
TGTGCCAGCAGTTTATGGGACAGGGGTATATCTGGAAACACCATATATTTT
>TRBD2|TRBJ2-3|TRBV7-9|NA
CASSLALLSGSTDTQYF
TGTGCCAGCAGCTTAGCGTTACTTAGCGGGAGCACAGATACGCAGTATTTT
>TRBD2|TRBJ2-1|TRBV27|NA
CASSFIPVAGMLEQFF
TGTGCCAGCAGTTTTATTCCGGTAGCGGGGATGCTCGAGCAGTTCTTC
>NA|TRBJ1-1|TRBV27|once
CASSLTGVNTEAFF
TGTGCCAGCAGTTTAACCGGCGTGAACACTGAAGCTTTCTTT